Shown below are 25 T cell receptor beta chains from a single sample sequenced in a study of spatial heterogeneity in lung cancer. Time point noted: sample taken at primary tumor resection. No cognate antigen is known for these TCRs. Overall study results and limits: The study found that expanded intratumoral alpha and beta TCR counts tracked tumor mutation counts.

TCRdb redid the calling of the 5' RACE reads with MiXCR, one entry per CDR3 protein. The sample holds tens of thousands of distinct CDR3 sequences, about 6.8% seen once. Sequenced material: lung tumor tissue, taken at surgery. All receptors derive from a male donor with early-stage non-small cell lung cancer.

This clonotype is medium-sized by share. This chain links TRBV20-1 with TRBJ2-7; D gene ambiguous. V dropped 3 bases and J dropped 5 bases, with 17 bases sitting between them. Germline-derived CDR1 and CDR2 are DFQATT and SNEGSKA (reference sequence). This CDR3 has 14 residues. The CDR3 region is CSASRQLLGNEQYF. CDR3 coding DNA: TGCAGTGCTAGTCGGCAGCTCTTAGGGAACGAGCAGTACTTC.

This clonotype was counted ten times or more. The V and J genes are TRBV5-1 and TRBJ2-7; the D call may be TRBD1 or TRBD2 (5 bases each). The CDR3 has 14 amino acids. The V gene lost 9 bases and the J gene lost 5 bases, with 21 bases spanning the gap. Germline CDR1 is SGHRS and CDR2 is YFSETQ. DNA of the CDR3: TGCGCCACAGCACCCGGTTTGGGACGGGACGAGCAGTACTTC. It translates to CATAPGLGRDEQYF.

This clonotype was seen repeatedly, ten times or more. The chain is built from TRBV28 and TRBJ2-1; 9 positions agree with TRBD2. V trimming: 5 bases; J trimming: 8 bases; junction bases outside the gene matches: 10. Germline lookup yields CDR1 MDHEN and CDR2 SYDVKM. The length of the CDR3 is 15 residues. In DNA form, the CDR3 reads TGTGCCAGCAGTCCATCTAGCGGGGCGATGGATGAGCAGTTCTTC. Its protein is CASSPSSGAMDEQFF.

This clonotype was seen a few times. The gene calls are TRBV20-1 and TRBJ1-2; 7 nucleotides align to TRBD1. The CDR3 is 13 residues long. Germline CDR1 is DFQATT and CDR2 is SNEGSKA (reference sequence). V was pared by 5 bases and J by 5 bases, with 8 bases of the junction left unmatched. The CDR3 DNA follows: TGCAGTGCTGCCGGGACAGTACTTTATGGCTACACCTTC. This sequence encodes CSAAGTVLYGYTF.

This clonotype was counted ten times or more. This rearrangement joins TRBV4-2 to TRBJ1-2; D perhaps matches TRBD1 (5 bases). CDR3 size: 10 residues. Trimming shortened V by 8 bases and J by 8 bases, and 9 bases separated the two germline ends. CDR1 and CDR2 from the germline V gene are LGHNA and YNFKEQ. The CDR3 reads CASAGTGYTF. The CDR3 DNA reads as TGTGCCAGCGCGGGGACCGGCTACACCTTC.

This clonotype was recorded many times. The chain is built from TRBV20-1 and TRBJ1-5, with 12 positions matching TRBD1. Trimming at V came to 1 base and at J to 9 bases, leaving 7 bases not matched to a gene. Germline assignment: CDR1 DFQATT and CDR2 SNEGSKA (reference sequence). The CDR3 runs to 15 residues. In nucleotides, the CDR3 is TGCAGTGCTAGAGGCGGGACAGGGGGCATTTCGCCCCAGCATTTT. This encodes CSARGGTGGISPQHF.

This clonotype was seen repeatedly, ten times or more. This rearrangement joins TRBV6-2 or TRBV6-3 to TRBJ2-3; tentative D call: TRBD2 (5 bases). V dropped 4 bases and J dropped 6 bases, with 17 bases sitting between them. The CDR3 spans 15 residues. Germline V CDR1 and CDR2: MNHEY, SVGEGT. This chain's CDR3 is CASSSTGGYFDTQYF. The CDR3 DNA sequence: TGTGCCAGCAGTTCTACCGGCGGGTATTTTGATACGCAGTATTTT.

This clonotype ranks as medium-sized. This chain links TRBV28 with TRBJ1-2; TRBD1 is a possible D gene (5 bases). The CDR3 runs 15 residues. V lost 1 base and J 3 bases, leaving 12 bases between the germline ends. Per germline, CDR1 MDHEN and CDR2 SYDVKM. CDR3 region: CASSLYQGSYYGYTF. CDR3 nucleotides: TGTGCCAGCAGTTTATACCAGGGATCCTACTATGGCTACACCTTC.

V usage is TRBV10-3 and J usage is TRBJ2-7; D may be TRBD1 (5 bases). The CDR3 runs 14 residues. Germline V gene sequence: CDR1 ENHRY, CDR2 SYGVKD. Deletions cut 10 bases from V and 5 bases from J, with 21 bases between. This chain's CDR3 is CATRASQTHNEQYF. Here the CDR3 DNA reads TGTGCCACCAGGGCTTCACAGACCCATAACGAGCAGTACTTC.

This clonotype was detected ten times or more. This chain uses TRBV18 with TRBJ2-3; D is unclear. The CDR3 runs 13 residues. Trimming shortened V by 6 bases and J by 6 bases, and 13 bases separated the two germline ends. Germline values: CDR1 KGHSH, CDR2 LQKENI. CDR3 region: CASSPMSEDTQYF. CDR3 bases: TGTGCCAGCTCGCCAATGTCGGAGGATACGCAGTATTTT.

This clonotype was observed many times. J is TRBJ2-3 and V is TRBV9, with 8 bases aligning to TRBD2. The CDR3 consists of 16 residues. Germline lookup yields CDR1 SGDLS and CDR2 YYNGEE. The V and J ends lost 0 bases and 4 bases, in that order; junction bases with no gene match: 7. The CDR3 sequence: CASSVENGGAADTQYF. As DNA, the CDR3 is TGTGCCAGCAGCGTAGAGAACGGGGGGGCCGCAGATACGCAGTATTTT.

The gene calls are TRBV5-4 and TRBJ1-2, with D hard to call. V was cut by 6 bases and J by 4 bases, with 13 bases left in between. This CDR3 spans 13 amino acids. In germline, CDR1 is SGHNT, CDR2 YYREEE (reference sequence). The CDR3 sequence: CASTAPFVYGYTF. CDR3 coding DNA: TGTGCCAGCACCGCCCCGTTCGTCTATGGCTACACCTTC.

The sample holds many counts of this clonotype. The gene calls are TRBV7-3 and TRBJ2-2; 12 bases align to TRBD2. Germline CDR1 reads SGHTA; CDR2 reads FQGTGA. This CDR3 is built from 17 residues. Trimming took 3 bases from V and 1 from J; bases not matched to a gene: 3. This CDR3 reads CASSLTSGSGNTGELFF. CDR3 nucleotide sequence: TGTGCCAGCAGCTTGACTAGCGGGAGTGGGAACACCGGGGAGCTGTTTTTT.

Ten or more counts support this clonotype. The chain employs TRBV6-6 and TRBJ1-2; 10 bases map to TRBD1. V was pared by 8 bases and J by 8 bases, with 8 bases of the junction left unmatched. From germline, CDR1 is MNHNY and CDR2 SVGAGI (reference sequence). This CDR3 spans 13 amino acids. In nucleotides, the CDR3 is TGTGCCAGCCTGACAGGGGGCGCGACGGGCTACACCTTC. It codes for CASLTGGATGYTF.

This clonotype was seen many times. The chain links TRBV14 to TRBJ1-2, with D uncertain. Deletions cut 3 bases from V and 0 bases from J, with 11 bases between. CDR1 is SGHDN and CDR2 is FVKESK in the germline V gene. The CDR3 is 15 residues long. CDR3 sequence (DNA): TGTGCCAGCAGCCACTCTATCGGCGCTAACTATGGCTACACCTTC. This codes for CASSHSIGANYGYTF. The full variable domain, in which reference TRBV14 and TRBJ1-2 provide the parts outside the CDR3, is EAGVTQFPSHSVIEKGQTVTLRCDPISGHDNLYWYRRVMGKEIKFLLHFVKESKQDESGMPNNRFLAERTGGTYSTLKVQPAELEDSGVYFCASSHSIGANYGYTFGSGTRLTVV.

This clonotype was observed at least ten times. The V gene is TRBV20-1, the J gene TRBJ1-2, with a tentative D call TRBD1 (5 bases). The ends were cut back, 0 bases at V and 2 bases at J, with 7 bases in the middle. This CDR3 is 13 amino acids long. In germline, CDR1 is DFQATT, CDR2 SNEGSKA (reference sequence). The CDR3 region is CSARDRANYGYTF. The DNA for the CDR3 is TGCAGTGCTAGAGACAGGGCCAACTATGGCTACACCTTC.

This clonotype came up many times. The V gene is TRBV28, the J gene TRBJ1-5; D gene ambiguous. The CDR3 has 14 residues. Germline CDR1 is MDHEN and CDR2 is SYDVKM. V gave up 6 bases and J gave up 10 bases, with 19 bases separating them. The CDR3 is CASRYDARIRPQHF. In DNA, the CDR3 is TGTGCCAGCAGATATGACGCCAGAATACGCCCCCAGCATTTT.

This clonotype was seen only a few times. The rearrangement joins TRBV19 to TRBJ2-5; tentatively, D is TRBD1 (6 bases). The CDR3 is 15 residues long. Germline V lookup: CDR1 LNHDA, CDR2 SQIVND (reference sequence). V lost 6 bases, J lost 5 bases, and 19 bases lay in between. The CDR3 sequence is CASSRGDLQGETQYF. For the CDR3, the DNA is TGTGCCAGTAGCCGGGGCGATCTCCAGGGGGAGACCCAGTACTTC.

The chain employs TRBV18 and TRBJ1-1; perhaps TRBD1 as D (5 bases). Germline CDR1 is KGHSH and CDR2 is LQKENI. V lost 2 bases and J 4 bases, leaving 11 bases between the germline ends. The CDR3 length is 14 residues. CDR3 amino acids: CASSPTGRITEAFF. The DNA of the CDR3 is TGTGCCAGCTCACCAACAGGAAGGATCACTGAAGCTTTCTTT.

The sample holds many counts of this clonotype. The rearrangement links TRBV28 to TRBJ2-7; the D is unclear. Trimming shortened V by 5 bases and J by 2 bases, and 13 bases separated the two germline ends. Looked up from germline, CDR1 is MDHEN and CDR2 is SYDVKM. CDR3 length: 14 amino acids. CDR3 nucleotides: TGTGCCAGCAGTATCGTAACCTTTCCCTACGAGCAGTACTTC. As protein: CASSIVTFPYEQYF.

J is TRBJ2-3 and V is TRBV20-1; TRBD2 matches 8 bases. Per germline, CDR1 DFQATT and CDR2 SNEGSKA (reference sequence). The CDR3 runs 13 residues. Germline trimming cut 3 bases from V and 6 bases from J; bases unmatched to any gene: 5. The CDR3 DNA reads TGCAGTGCTAGTGCGGGGGGAAGGGATACGCAGTATTTT. Protein: CSASAGGRDTQYF.

This clonotype came up many times. The chain has TRBV7-6 and TRBJ2-2; D ambiguous. The germline gives CDR1 SGHVS, CDR2 FNYEAQ. The CDR3 length is 14 residues. Deletions cut 1 base from V and 4 bases from J, with 7 bases between. The CDR3 reads CASSLGTSTGELFF. CDR3 DNA sequence: TGTGCCAGCAGCTTAGGGACCTCCACCGGGGAGCTGTTTTTT. The full variable domain, its missing parts supplied by reference TRBV7-6 and TRBJ2-2, is GAGVSQSPRYKVTKRGQDVALRCDPISGHVSLYWYRQALGQGPEFLTYFNYEAQQDKSGLPNDRFSAERPEGSISTLTIQRTEQRDSAMYRCASSLGTSTGELFFGEGSRLTVL.

V usage is TRBV5-8 and J usage is TRBJ1-5, with 7 bases that match TRBD1. CDR1 and CDR2 (germline): SGHTS, YDEGEE. Trimming took 9 bases from V and 3 from J; bases not matched to a gene: 12. The CDR3 is 15 residues long. The CDR3 DNA reads as TGTGCCACCGACCAGGGACAGATTTACAATCAGCCCCAGCATTTT. It is translated as CATDQGQIYNQPQHF.

This clonotype was found a few times. The rearrangement uses TRBV7-2 and TRBJ2-5; 8 positions match TRBD1. Per the germline V gene, CDR1 is SGHTA and CDR2 is FQGNSA. V lost 5 bases and J lost 2; bases outside the gene matches: 4. The CDR3 length is 14 residues. DNA of the CDR3: TGTGCCAGCAGCCCGCGGACAGGGCAAGAGACCCAGTACTTC. Encoded protein: CASSPRTGQETQYF.

There are many counts of this clonotype. The chain uses TRBV28 and TRBJ2-2, with D possibly matching TRBD1 (5 bases). Germline V gives CDR1 MDHEN, CDR2 SYDVKM. This CDR3 has 17 amino acids. The V and J ends lost 0 bases and 0 bases respectively, with 11 bases between them. CDR3 sequence: CASSLWVVGANTGELFF. CDR3 DNA sequence: TGTGCCAGCAGTTTATGGGTCGTAGGGGCGAACACCGGGGAGCTGTTTTTT.